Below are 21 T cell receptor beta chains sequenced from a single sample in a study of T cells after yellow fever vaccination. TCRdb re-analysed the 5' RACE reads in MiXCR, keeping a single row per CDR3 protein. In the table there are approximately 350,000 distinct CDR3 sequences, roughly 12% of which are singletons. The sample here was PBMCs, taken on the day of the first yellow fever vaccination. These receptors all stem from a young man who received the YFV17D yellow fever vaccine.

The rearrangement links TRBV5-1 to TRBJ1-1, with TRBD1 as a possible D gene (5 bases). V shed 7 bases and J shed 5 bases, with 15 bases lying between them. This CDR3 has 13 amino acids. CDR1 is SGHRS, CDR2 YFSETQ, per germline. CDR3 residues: CASGLGTKTEAFF. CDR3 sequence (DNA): TGCGCCAGCGGTCTGGGGACGAAAACTGAAGCTTTCTTT.

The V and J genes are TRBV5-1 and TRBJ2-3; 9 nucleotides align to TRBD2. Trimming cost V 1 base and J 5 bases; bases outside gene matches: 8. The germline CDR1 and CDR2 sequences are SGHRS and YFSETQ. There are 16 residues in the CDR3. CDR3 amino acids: CASSLRLRGGGDTQYF. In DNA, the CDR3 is TGCGCCAGCAGCTTGCGTTTGCGGGGGGGCGGAGATACGCAGTATTTT.

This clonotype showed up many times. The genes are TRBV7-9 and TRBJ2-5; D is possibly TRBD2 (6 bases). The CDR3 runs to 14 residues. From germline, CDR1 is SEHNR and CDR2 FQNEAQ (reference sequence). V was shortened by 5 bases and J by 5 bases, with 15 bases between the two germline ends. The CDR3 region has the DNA TGTGCCAGCAGCCGACGAAGGGCGGGGGAGACCCAGTACTTC. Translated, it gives CASSRRRAGETQYF.

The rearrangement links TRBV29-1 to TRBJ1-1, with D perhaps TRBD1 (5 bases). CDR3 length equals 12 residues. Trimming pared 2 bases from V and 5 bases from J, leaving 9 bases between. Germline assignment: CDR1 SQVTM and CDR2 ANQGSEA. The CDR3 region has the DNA TGCAGCGTTGAAAACTCAGGGACTGAAGCTTTCTTT. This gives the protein CSVENSGTEAFF.

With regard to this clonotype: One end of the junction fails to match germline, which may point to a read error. The CDR3 sequence: CASTLDRRTDTQYF. The DNA of the CDR3 is TGTGCCAGCACCTTGGACAGGCGCACAGATACGCAGTATTTT. V is TRBV5-5 and J is TRBJ2-3, with 7 bases identical to TRBD1. Germline V lookup: CDR1 SGHKS, CDR2 YYEKEE (reference sequence). This CDR3 region has 14 residues.

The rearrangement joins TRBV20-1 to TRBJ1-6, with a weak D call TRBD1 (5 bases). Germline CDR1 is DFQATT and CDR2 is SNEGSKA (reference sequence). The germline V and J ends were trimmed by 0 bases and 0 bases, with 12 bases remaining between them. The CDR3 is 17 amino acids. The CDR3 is CSARDLGEGSYNSPLHF. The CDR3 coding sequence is TGCAGTGCTAGAGATTTGGGGGAGGGCTCCTATAATTCACCCCTCCACTTT.

The CDR3 coding sequence is TGCGCCAGCAAGGAAAGCTCTGGGGCCAACGTCCTGACTTTC. Translated, it gives CASKESSGANVLTF. This sequence joins TRBV5-1 and TRBJ2-6; D not certain. V lost 6 bases and J lost 0, with 7 bases in between. CDR1 is SGHRS and CDR2 is YFSETQ in the germline V gene. The CDR3 contains 14 residues.

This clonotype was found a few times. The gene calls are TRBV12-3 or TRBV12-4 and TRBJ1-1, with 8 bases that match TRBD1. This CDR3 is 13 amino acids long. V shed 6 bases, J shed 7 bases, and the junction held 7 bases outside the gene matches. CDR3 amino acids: CASSYGQGDEAFF. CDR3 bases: TGTGCCAGCAGCTATGGACAGGGAGATGAAGCTTTCTTT.

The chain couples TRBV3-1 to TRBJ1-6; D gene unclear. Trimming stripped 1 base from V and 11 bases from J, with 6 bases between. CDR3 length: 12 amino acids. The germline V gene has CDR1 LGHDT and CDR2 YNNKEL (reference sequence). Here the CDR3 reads CASSQVTAPLHF. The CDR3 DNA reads TGTGCCAGCAGCCAAGTTACAGCACCCCTCCACTTT.

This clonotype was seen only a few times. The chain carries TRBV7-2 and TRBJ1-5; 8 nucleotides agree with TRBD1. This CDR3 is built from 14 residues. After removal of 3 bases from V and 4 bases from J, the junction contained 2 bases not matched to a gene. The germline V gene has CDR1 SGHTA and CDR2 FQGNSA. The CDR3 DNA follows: TGTGCCAGCAGCTTGACAGGGGTTAATCAGCCCCAGCATTTT. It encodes CASSLTGVNQPQHF.

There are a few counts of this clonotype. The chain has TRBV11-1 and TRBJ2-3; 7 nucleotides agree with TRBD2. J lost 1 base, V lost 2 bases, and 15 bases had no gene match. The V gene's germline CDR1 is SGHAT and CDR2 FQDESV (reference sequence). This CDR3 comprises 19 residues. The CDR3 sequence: CASSLFEIGRLLGTDTQYF. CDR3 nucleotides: TGTGCCAGCAGCTTATTTGAAATCGGGAGGCTATTAGGCACAGATACGCAGTATTTT.

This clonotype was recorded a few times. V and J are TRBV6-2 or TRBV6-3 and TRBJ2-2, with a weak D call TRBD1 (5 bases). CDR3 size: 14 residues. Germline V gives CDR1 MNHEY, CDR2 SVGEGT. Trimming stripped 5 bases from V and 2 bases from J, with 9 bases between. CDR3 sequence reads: CASSAQGNTGELFF. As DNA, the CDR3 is TGTGCCAGCAGTGCTCAGGGAAACACCGGGGAGCTGTTTTTT.

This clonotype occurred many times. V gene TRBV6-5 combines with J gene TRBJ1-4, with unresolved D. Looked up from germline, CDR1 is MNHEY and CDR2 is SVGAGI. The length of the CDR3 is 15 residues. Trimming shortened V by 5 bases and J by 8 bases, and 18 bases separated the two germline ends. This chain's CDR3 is CASSLGFQVGEKLFF. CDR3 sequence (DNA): TGTGCCAGCAGTCTCGGGTTCCAAGTTGGGGAAAAACTGTTTTTT.

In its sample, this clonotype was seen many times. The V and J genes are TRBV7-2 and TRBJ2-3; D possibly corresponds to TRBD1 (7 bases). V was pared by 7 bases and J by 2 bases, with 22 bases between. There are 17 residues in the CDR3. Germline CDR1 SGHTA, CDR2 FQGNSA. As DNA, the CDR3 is TGTGCCAGCACTTTAGGAGGGGGCGCTCCTTCCACAGATACGCAGTATTTT. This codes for CASTLGGGAPSTDTQYF.

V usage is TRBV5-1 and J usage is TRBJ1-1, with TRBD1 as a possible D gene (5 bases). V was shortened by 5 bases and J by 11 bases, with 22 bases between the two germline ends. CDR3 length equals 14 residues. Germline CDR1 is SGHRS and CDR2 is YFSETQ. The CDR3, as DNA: TGCGCCAGCAGTGGGGGGGGATGGCAAGAGGTGGCTTTCTTT. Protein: CASSGGGWQEVAFF.

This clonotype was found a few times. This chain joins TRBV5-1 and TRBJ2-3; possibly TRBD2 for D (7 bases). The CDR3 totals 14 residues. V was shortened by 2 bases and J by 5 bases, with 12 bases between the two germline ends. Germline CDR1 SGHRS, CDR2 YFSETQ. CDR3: CASSFGGAIDTQYF. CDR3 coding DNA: TGCGCCAGCAGCTTTGGGGGGGCCATAGATACGCAGTATTTT.

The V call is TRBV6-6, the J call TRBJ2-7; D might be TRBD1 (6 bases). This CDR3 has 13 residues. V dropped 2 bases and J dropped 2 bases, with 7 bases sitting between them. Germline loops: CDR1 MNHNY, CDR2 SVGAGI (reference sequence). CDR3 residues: CASSYGGTYEQYV. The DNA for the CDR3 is TGTGCCAGCAGTTACGGGGGCACCTACGAGCAGTACGTC.

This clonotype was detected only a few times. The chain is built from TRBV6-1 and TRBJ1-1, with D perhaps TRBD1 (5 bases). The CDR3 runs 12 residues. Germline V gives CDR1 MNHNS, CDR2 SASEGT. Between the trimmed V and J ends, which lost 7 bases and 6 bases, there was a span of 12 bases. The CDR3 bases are TGTGCCAGCATTGGACACAAGTCTGAAGCTTTCTTT. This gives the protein CASIGHKSEAFF.

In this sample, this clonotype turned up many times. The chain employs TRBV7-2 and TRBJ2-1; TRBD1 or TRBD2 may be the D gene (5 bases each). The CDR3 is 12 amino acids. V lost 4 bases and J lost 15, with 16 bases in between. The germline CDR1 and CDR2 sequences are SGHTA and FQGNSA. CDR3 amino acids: CASSSSPGPPFF. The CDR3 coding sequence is TGTGCCAGCAGCTCAAGTCCGGGACCACCGTTCTTC. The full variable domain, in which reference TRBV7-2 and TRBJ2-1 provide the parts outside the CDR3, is GAGVSQSPSNKVTEKGKDVELRCDPISGHTALYWYRQSLGQGLEFLIYFQGNSAPDKSGLPSDRFSAERTGGSVSTLTIQRTQQEDSAVYLCASSSSPGPPFFGPGTRLTVL.

Here the CDR3 reads CASSVGQGKYQPQHF. The CDR3 DNA reads TGTGCCAGCAGCGTTGGACAGGGCAAATATCAGCCCCAGCATTTT. The chain employs TRBV9 and TRBJ1-5; 8 bases agree with TRBD1. This CDR3 comprises 15 residues. V lost 2 bases to trimming and J lost 5 bases; unmatched junction nucleotides: 6. Germline V gives CDR1 SGDLS, CDR2 YYNGEE. Full variable domain (outside the CDR3, taken from reference TRBV9 and TRBJ1-5): DSGVTQTPKHLITATGQRVTLRCSPRSGDLSVYWYQQSLDQGLQFLIQYYNGEERAKGNILERFSAQQFPDLHSELNLSSLELGDSALYFCASSVGQGKYQPQHFGDGTRLSIL.

The CDR3 DNA is TGCAGTGCTAGTCTTCCTCGGTGGAATGAGCAGTTCTTC. It codes for CSASLPRWNEQFF. The V gene is TRBV20-1, the J gene TRBJ2-1; D gene uncertain. The CDR3 totals 13 residues. CDR1 and CDR2 (germline): DFQATT, SNEGSKA (reference sequence). Deletions cut 3 bases from V and 7 bases from J, with 13 bases between.